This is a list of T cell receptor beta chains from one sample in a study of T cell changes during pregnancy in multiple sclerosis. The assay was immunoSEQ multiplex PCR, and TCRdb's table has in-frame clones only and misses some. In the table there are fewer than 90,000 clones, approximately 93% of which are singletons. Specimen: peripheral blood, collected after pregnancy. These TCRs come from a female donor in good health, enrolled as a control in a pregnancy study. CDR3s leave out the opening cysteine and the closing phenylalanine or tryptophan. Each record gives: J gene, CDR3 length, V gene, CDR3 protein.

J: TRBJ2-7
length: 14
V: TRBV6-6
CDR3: ASSYPSSSGRYEQY

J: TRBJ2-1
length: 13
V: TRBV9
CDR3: ASSDQAGGGYEQF

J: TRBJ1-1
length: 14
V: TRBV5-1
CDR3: ASSYVISLPNTEAF

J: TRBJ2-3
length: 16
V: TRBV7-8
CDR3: ASSDGLGREGPTDTQY

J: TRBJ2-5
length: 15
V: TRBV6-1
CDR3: ASSEGTSGRGEEAQY

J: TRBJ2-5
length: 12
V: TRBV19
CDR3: ASSIRGAIETQY

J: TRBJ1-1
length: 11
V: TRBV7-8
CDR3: ASSQTGGTEAF

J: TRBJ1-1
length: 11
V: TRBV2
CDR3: ASSEAPSTEAF

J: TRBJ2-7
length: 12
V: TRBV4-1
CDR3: ASSQDPGAPEQY

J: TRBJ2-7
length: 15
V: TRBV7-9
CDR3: ASSLDRVGQARGEQY

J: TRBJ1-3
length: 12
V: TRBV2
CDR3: ASSRTGSGNTIY

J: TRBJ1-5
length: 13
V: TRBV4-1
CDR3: ASSKRTGDNQPQH

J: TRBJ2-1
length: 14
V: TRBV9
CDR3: ASSPPGTSPYNEQF

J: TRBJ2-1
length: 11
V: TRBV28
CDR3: ASSIGVSNEQF

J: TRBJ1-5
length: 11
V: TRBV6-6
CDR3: ASKDWGNQPQH

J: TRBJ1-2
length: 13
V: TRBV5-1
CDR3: ASSLDITGARGYT

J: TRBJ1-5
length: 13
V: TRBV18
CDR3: ASSPPGRGGQPQH

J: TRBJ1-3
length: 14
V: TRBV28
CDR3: ASRPGTGQRGNTIY

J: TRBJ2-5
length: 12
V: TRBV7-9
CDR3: ASSHDLASETQY

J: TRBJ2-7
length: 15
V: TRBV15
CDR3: ATSRDSVTGVPYEQY

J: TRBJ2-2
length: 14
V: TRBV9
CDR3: ASSDGGTRSNRSLF

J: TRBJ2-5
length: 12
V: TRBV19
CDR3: ASSTGTGAETQY

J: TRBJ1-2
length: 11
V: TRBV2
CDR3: ASSPIVEGGYT

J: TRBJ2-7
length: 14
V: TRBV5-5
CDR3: ASSTEYTSPSYEQY

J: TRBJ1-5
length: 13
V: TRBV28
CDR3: ASSPPARGNQPQH

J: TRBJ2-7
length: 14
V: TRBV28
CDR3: ASSLGEAGGPYEQY

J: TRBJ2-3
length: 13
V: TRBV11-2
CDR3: ASSLDPGGRDTQY

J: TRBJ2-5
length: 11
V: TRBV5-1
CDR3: ASSQDREETQY

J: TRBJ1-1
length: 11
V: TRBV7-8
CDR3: ASSPPRYTEAF

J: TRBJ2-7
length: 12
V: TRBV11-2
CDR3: ASSYADLSYEQY

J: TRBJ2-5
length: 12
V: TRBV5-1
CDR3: ASSLSSGQETQY

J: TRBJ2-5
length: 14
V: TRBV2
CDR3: ASSTTRGPPQETQY

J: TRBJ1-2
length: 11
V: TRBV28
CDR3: ASSQDANYGYT

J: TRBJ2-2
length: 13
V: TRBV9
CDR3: ASSVGSGITGELF

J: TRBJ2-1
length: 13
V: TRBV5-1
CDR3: ASSRGLADYNEQF

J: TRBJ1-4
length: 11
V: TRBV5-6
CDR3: ASSSLRYEKLF

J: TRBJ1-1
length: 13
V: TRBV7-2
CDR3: ASSFRTGEDTEAF

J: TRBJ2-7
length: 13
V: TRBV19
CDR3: ASTAGTSGSYEQY

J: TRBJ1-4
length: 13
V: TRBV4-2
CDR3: ASSQGGRGEEKLF

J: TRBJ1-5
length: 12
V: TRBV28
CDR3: ASQMGQPNQPQH

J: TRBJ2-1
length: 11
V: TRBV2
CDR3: ASSEEARNEQF

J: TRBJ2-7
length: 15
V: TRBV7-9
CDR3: ASSRGTSGPSSYEQY

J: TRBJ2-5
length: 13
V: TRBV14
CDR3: ASSPRTELGETQY

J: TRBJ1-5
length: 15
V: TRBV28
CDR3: ASSLFRGRGGNQPQH

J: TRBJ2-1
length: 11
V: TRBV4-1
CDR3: ASSQVGGAPKF

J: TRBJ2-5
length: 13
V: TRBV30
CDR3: AWSVLDRVQETQY

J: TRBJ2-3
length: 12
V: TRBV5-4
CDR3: ASSALPGGDRVY

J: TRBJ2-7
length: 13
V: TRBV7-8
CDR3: ASSLVGGGTYEQY

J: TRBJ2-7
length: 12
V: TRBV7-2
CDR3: ASSLEGRAYEQY

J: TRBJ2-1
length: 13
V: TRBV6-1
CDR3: ASSETGQGAKEQF